The clone carrying this T cell receptor beta chain has a handful of counts. The source of the sample is a study of T cell changes during pregnancy in multiple sclerosis. The data were produced by immunoSEQ multiplex PCR, yet TCRdb's version contains in-frame clones alone and is incomplete. In the table there are 45,000 to 55,000 clones, roughly 90% of which are singletons. Trimming left V 7 bases short and J 2 bases short, with 15 bases between. The CDR3 has 15 residues. Germline-derived CDR1 and CDR2 are SGHAT and FQNNGV. J is TRBJ1-3 and V is TRBV11-2; D might be TRBD1 (6 bases). Specimen: CD4+ T cells from peripheral blood mononuclear cells, collected after pregnancy. The origin of this receptor is a female donor in good health, enrolled as a control in a pregnancy study. The DNA for the CDR3 is TGTGCCAGCACGTCAGGGGTGCGGACTGGAAACACCATATATTTT. Its translation is CASTSGVRTGNTIYF.